The clone carrying this T cell receptor (beta chain) occurred a few times. Its specificity is unknown. These data originate in a study of beta chain features in type 1 diabetes. Notes on the study in general: Within each of all four CD4+ subsets, Type 1 diabetes patients had TCRB CDR3s that were moderately but significantly shorter.

Via CD45RO/CCR7/CD25/CD127/CD95/CD27, cells of the CD4+ naive, central memory, regulatory and stem cell-like memory subsets were sorted. Investigators reverse transcribed all isolated RNA, so they sequenced expressed TCRB transcripts. Assay used: immunoSEQ multiplex PCR; TCRdb lists only in-frame clones, some missing. The data hold 500,000 to 800,000 clones, with approximately 13% observed a single time. The source material was naive CD4+ T cells from blood. This receptor was taken from a man aged 25-40 years with type 1 diabetes.

Here the CDR3 reads CASSRTGTGNGYTF. The CDR3 DNA reads as TGTGCCAGCAGCCGTACCGGGACAGGGAATGGCTACACCTTC. The genes are TRBV6-5 and TRBJ1-2; TRBD1 matches 9 bases. V lost 6 bases, J lost 6 bases, and 8 bases stayed unmatched. The CDR3 totals 14 residues. The germline gives CDR1 MNHEY, CDR2 SVGAGI.